This record concerns one T cell receptor (beta chain) sequence. Its specificity is unknown. At cycle 4 day 1, cycle 7 day 1, and baseline, blood was sampled. The data belong to a study of OX40 agonist ivuxolimab in advanced cancers. Whole-study context: Patients were treated with ivuxolimab, an agonistic anti-OX40 (CD134) antibody.

The CDR3 runs 15 residues. V gave up 5 bases and J gave up 0 bases, with 11 bases separating them. From germline, CDR1 is SGHRS and CDR2 YFSETQ. General observations from the study: At 0.1-3.0 mg/kg, partial responders had clonal expansion among the lowest observed.

Clones were read by immunoSEQ multiplex PCR, and TCRdb kept only the in-frame ones, dropping some. The sample carries around 77,000 clones, roughly 87% recorded once. This rearrangement joins TRBV5-1 to TRBJ2-2; TRBD2 is a possible D gene (6 bases). Sequenced here: CD4+ or CD8+ T cells sorted from blood, sampled in a trial of the OX40 agonist ivuxolimab. The clonotype comes from an adult with an advanced solid tumor such as melanoma, head and neck, liver or kidney cancer. CDR3 sequence (DNA): TGCGCCAGCAGGGGGGACTCTACGAACACCGGGGAGCTGTTTTTT. The encoded protein is CASRGDSTNTGELFF.